These 21 T cell receptor beta chains were all obtained from the same sample, sequenced in a study of blood T cell repertoires in COVID-19. TCRdb's table, derived via immunoSEQ multiplex PCR, lists solely in-frame clones and lacks some. The table has 60,000 or so clones, around 79% seen once. Sequencing was done on a sample of peripheral blood. Every receptor here comes from a man in his sixties with acute or convalescent COVID-19.

The chain joins TRBV12-5 to TRBJ1-1; possible D gene TRBD1, 5 bases. Trimming left V 3 bases short and J 1 base short, with 9 bases between. Germline loops: CDR1 LGHNT, CDR2 FRNRAP. The CDR3 spans 14 residues. The CDR3 sequence is CASGFGGGNTEAFF. DNA for the CDR3: TGTGCTAGTGGTTTCGGCGGGGGGAACACTGAAGCTTTCTTT.

This chain joins TRBV6-4 and TRBJ2-3, with a possible D match to TRBD1 (5 bases). This CDR3 region has 15 residues. CDR1 MRHNA and CDR2 SNTAGT come from the germline V gene. V was shortened by 3 bases and J by 1 base, with 11 bases between the two germline ends. This chain's CDR3 is CASSEGAGGTDTQYF. In nucleotides, the CDR3 is TGTGCCAGCAGTGAAGGGGCTGGGGGCACAGATACGCAGTATTTT.

The rearrangement joins TRBV18 to TRBJ2-3; tentatively, D is TRBD1 (6 bases). Germline CDR1 reads KGHSH; CDR2 reads LQKENI. The CDR3 has 15 residues. V lost 4 bases and J 1 base, leaving 12 bases between the germline ends. The CDR3 sequence: CASSRGGLGTDTQYF. For the CDR3, the DNA is TGTGCCAGCTCACGAGGGGGTCTCGGCACAGATACGCAGTATTTT.

The gene calls are TRBV2 and TRBJ1-5; no clear D gene. This CDR3 contains 14 residues. CDR1 and CDR2 (germline): SNHLY, FYNNEI. V shed 10 bases and J shed 0 bases, with 13 bases lying between them. CDR3 DNA: TGTGCCACCAAACGGGATTATAGCAATCAGCCCCAGCATTTT. It specifies CATKRDYSNQPQHF.

The chain uses TRBV7-9 and TRBJ2-7; 10 bases map to TRBD1. V trimming: 8 bases; J trimming: 8 bases; junction bases outside the gene matches: 15. This CDR3 spans 15 amino acids. The germline gives CDR1 SEHNR, CDR2 FQNEAQ (reference sequence). The CDR3 nucleotides are TGTGCCAGCCGGGCGGTCGGGACAGGGGAAGTCAAGCAGTACTTC. Protein sequence: CASRAVGTGEVKQYF.

The chain has TRBV18 and TRBJ2-7; TRBD1 aligns across 7 bases. CDR1 KGHSH and CDR2 LQKENI come from the germline V gene. V shed 6 bases and J 2 bases; nucleotides not matched to a gene: 22. The CDR3 consists of 19 residues. CDR3 sequence: CASSPEPQGIRKFPYEQYF. Written as DNA, the CDR3 is TGTGCCAGCTCTCCCGAGCCACAGGGGATAAGGAAGTTTCCCTACGAGCAGTACTTC.

The rearrangement joins TRBV4-2 to TRBJ1-2, with 10 nucleotides matching TRBD1. The CDR3 spans 15 residues. J was trimmed by 6 bases and V by 0 bases; bases with no gene match: 4. Germline V CDR1 and CDR2: LGHNA, YNFKEQ. The CDR3 sequence is CASSQDLGTGDGYTF. The CDR3 nucleotides read TGTGCCAGCAGCCAAGATCTGGGGACAGGGGATGGCTACACCTTC.

V and J are TRBV9 and TRBJ2-4; TRBD2 agrees at 13 bases. Germline V gene lookup returns CDR1 SGDLS and CDR2 YYNGEE. The CDR3 totals 16 residues. Trimming took 0 bases from V and 8 from J; bases not matched to a gene: 5. CDR3 region: CASSVDLGTSGDIQYF. The CDR3 nucleotides are TGTGCCAGCAGCGTAGACCTCGGGACTAGCGGGGACATTCAGTACTTC.

J is TRBJ2-7 and V is TRBV19, with 8 bases fitting TRBD1. Germline lookup yields CDR1 LNHDA and CDR2 SQIVND (reference sequence). J lost 6 bases, V lost 4 bases, and 8 bases had no gene match. This CDR3 comprises 14 residues. CDR3 sequence reads: CASSSTGTGGEQYF. CDR3 DNA sequence: TGTGCCAGTAGTAGTACCGGGACAGGTGGCGAGCAGTACTTC.

The chain carries TRBV2 and TRBJ2-7; D uncertain. V lost 4 bases to trimming and J lost 3 bases, with 10 bases between them. This CDR3 is 13 amino acids long. The germline gives CDR1 SNHLY, CDR2 FYNNEI. The CDR3 nucleotides read TGTGCCAGCAGTGCCGACACCCGCTACGAGCAGTACTTC. It translates to CASSADTRYEQYF.

The chain employs TRBV20-1 and TRBJ2-3; 9 bases align to TRBD2. The J segment lost 5 bases and the V segment lost 3 bases, leaving 9 bases of the junction unmatched. CDR3 size: 15 residues. Germline V lookup: CDR1 DFQATT, CDR2 SNEGSKA (reference sequence). The CDR3: CSASSGGLAGDTQYF. CDR3 in DNA: TGCAGTGCTAGTAGTGGGGGACTAGCCGGAGATACGCAGTATTTT.

The chain uses TRBV6-5 and TRBJ1-3, with 7 bases lining up with TRBD1. Germline CDR1 MNHEY, CDR2 SVGAGI. V lost 10 bases, J lost 3 bases, and 9 bases stayed unmatched. This CDR3 is 14 amino acids long. The CDR3 DNA sequence: TGTGCCACACGAATAGGGGGCAGTGGAAACACCATATATTTT. Protein: CATRIGGSGNTIYF.

V usage is TRBV28 and J usage is TRBJ2-5; TRBD1 is a possible D gene (6 bases). Looked up from germline, CDR1 is MDHEN and CDR2 is SYDVKM. This CDR3 has 15 amino acids. Trimming stripped 2 bases from V and 3 bases from J, with 13 bases between. CDR3 in DNA: TGTGCCAGCAGTTTAGGGCAGGGGCGGGAAGAGACCCAGTACTTC. It encodes CASSLGQGREETQYF.

This clone was seen a few times. The rearrangement links TRBV4-2 to TRBJ1-5, with unresolved D. The CDR3 consists of 13 residues. Germline V gene data show CDR1 as LGHNA and CDR2 as YNFKEQ. The V and J ends lost 0 bases and 3 bases respectively, with 3 bases between them. CDR3 sequence (DNA): TGTGCCAGCAGCCAAGATCTCAATCAGCCCCAGCATTTT. Its translation: CASSQDLNQPQHF.

The CDR3 loop reads CASSTGTENQPQHF. The DNA for the CDR3 is TGTGCCAGTAGTACCGGGACAGAGAATCAGCCCCAGCATTTT. The J gene is TRBJ1-5, the V gene TRBV19; 7 bases are shared with TRBD1. Germline V gene sequence: CDR1 LNHDA, CDR2 SQIVND (reference sequence). CDR3 size: 14 residues. V gave up 4 bases and J gave up 4 bases; unmatched junction bases: 4.

The CDR3 bases are TGTGCCAGCAGCGCCCCAACAGGGACTGGAAACACCATATATTTT. It specifies CASSAPTGTGNTIYF. The chain is built from TRBV7-9 and TRBJ1-3, with D possibly being TRBD1 (6 bases). V gave up 5 bases and J gave up 2 bases, with 13 bases separating them. Germline V gene sequence: CDR1 SEHNR, CDR2 FQNEAQ (reference sequence). There are 15 residues in the CDR3.

This chain uses TRBV7-2 with TRBJ2-7; 7 bases map to TRBD1. Germline loops: CDR1 SGHTA, CDR2 FQGNSA. The V gene end was trimmed by 1 base and the J gene end by 3 bases; junction bases not matched to a gene: 6. CDR3 length: 15 residues. CDR3 nucleotide sequence: TGTGCCAGCAGCTTAGGTTGGACAGGCTTCTACGAGCAGTACTTC. Amino acid sequence: CASSLGWTGFYEQYF.

The chain links TRBV9 to TRBJ1-1; 8 bases agree with TRBD1. This CDR3 comprises 14 residues. The germline gives CDR1 SGDLS, CDR2 YYNGEE. Unmatched junction bases numbered 4, after V lost 2 bases and J lost 4 bases. CDR3 region: CASSVTTGGTEAFF. CDR3 sequence (DNA): TGTGCCAGCAGCGTTACTACAGGGGGCACTGAAGCTTTCTTT.

The gene calls are TRBV29-1 and TRBJ2-7, with D perhaps matching TRBD1 (8 bases). CDR1 is SQVTM, CDR2 ANQGSEA, per germline. V lost 4 bases and J 2 bases, leaving 18 bases between the germline ends. CDR3 length: 15 residues. This chain's CDR3 is CSVVGGTGKTYEQYF. CDR3 DNA: TGCAGCGTTGTGGGGGGGACAGGAAAGACCTACGAGCAGTACTTC.

The J gene is TRBJ2-5, the V gene TRBV10-1, with D maybe TRBD1 (6 bases). The length of the CDR3 is 15 residues. Germline V gene sequence: CDR1 WNHNN, CDR2 SYGVQD (reference sequence). The V and J ends lost 7 bases and 3 bases respectively, with 18 bases between them. CDR3 in DNA: TGCGCCAGCACAACAACACAGGGATCGAAAGAGACCCAGTACTTC. Its translation is CASTTTQGSKETQYF.

The chain combines TRBV2 with TRBJ1-2, with a possible D match to TRBD1 (6 bases). Trimming left V 0 bases short and J 7 bases short, with 6 bases between. CDR1 is SNHLY and CDR2 is FYNNEI in the germline V gene. The CDR3 length is 12 residues. The CDR3 is CASSEAGGGYTF. The CDR3 DNA reads TGTGCCAGCAGTGAAGCAGGGGGTGGCTACACCTTC.